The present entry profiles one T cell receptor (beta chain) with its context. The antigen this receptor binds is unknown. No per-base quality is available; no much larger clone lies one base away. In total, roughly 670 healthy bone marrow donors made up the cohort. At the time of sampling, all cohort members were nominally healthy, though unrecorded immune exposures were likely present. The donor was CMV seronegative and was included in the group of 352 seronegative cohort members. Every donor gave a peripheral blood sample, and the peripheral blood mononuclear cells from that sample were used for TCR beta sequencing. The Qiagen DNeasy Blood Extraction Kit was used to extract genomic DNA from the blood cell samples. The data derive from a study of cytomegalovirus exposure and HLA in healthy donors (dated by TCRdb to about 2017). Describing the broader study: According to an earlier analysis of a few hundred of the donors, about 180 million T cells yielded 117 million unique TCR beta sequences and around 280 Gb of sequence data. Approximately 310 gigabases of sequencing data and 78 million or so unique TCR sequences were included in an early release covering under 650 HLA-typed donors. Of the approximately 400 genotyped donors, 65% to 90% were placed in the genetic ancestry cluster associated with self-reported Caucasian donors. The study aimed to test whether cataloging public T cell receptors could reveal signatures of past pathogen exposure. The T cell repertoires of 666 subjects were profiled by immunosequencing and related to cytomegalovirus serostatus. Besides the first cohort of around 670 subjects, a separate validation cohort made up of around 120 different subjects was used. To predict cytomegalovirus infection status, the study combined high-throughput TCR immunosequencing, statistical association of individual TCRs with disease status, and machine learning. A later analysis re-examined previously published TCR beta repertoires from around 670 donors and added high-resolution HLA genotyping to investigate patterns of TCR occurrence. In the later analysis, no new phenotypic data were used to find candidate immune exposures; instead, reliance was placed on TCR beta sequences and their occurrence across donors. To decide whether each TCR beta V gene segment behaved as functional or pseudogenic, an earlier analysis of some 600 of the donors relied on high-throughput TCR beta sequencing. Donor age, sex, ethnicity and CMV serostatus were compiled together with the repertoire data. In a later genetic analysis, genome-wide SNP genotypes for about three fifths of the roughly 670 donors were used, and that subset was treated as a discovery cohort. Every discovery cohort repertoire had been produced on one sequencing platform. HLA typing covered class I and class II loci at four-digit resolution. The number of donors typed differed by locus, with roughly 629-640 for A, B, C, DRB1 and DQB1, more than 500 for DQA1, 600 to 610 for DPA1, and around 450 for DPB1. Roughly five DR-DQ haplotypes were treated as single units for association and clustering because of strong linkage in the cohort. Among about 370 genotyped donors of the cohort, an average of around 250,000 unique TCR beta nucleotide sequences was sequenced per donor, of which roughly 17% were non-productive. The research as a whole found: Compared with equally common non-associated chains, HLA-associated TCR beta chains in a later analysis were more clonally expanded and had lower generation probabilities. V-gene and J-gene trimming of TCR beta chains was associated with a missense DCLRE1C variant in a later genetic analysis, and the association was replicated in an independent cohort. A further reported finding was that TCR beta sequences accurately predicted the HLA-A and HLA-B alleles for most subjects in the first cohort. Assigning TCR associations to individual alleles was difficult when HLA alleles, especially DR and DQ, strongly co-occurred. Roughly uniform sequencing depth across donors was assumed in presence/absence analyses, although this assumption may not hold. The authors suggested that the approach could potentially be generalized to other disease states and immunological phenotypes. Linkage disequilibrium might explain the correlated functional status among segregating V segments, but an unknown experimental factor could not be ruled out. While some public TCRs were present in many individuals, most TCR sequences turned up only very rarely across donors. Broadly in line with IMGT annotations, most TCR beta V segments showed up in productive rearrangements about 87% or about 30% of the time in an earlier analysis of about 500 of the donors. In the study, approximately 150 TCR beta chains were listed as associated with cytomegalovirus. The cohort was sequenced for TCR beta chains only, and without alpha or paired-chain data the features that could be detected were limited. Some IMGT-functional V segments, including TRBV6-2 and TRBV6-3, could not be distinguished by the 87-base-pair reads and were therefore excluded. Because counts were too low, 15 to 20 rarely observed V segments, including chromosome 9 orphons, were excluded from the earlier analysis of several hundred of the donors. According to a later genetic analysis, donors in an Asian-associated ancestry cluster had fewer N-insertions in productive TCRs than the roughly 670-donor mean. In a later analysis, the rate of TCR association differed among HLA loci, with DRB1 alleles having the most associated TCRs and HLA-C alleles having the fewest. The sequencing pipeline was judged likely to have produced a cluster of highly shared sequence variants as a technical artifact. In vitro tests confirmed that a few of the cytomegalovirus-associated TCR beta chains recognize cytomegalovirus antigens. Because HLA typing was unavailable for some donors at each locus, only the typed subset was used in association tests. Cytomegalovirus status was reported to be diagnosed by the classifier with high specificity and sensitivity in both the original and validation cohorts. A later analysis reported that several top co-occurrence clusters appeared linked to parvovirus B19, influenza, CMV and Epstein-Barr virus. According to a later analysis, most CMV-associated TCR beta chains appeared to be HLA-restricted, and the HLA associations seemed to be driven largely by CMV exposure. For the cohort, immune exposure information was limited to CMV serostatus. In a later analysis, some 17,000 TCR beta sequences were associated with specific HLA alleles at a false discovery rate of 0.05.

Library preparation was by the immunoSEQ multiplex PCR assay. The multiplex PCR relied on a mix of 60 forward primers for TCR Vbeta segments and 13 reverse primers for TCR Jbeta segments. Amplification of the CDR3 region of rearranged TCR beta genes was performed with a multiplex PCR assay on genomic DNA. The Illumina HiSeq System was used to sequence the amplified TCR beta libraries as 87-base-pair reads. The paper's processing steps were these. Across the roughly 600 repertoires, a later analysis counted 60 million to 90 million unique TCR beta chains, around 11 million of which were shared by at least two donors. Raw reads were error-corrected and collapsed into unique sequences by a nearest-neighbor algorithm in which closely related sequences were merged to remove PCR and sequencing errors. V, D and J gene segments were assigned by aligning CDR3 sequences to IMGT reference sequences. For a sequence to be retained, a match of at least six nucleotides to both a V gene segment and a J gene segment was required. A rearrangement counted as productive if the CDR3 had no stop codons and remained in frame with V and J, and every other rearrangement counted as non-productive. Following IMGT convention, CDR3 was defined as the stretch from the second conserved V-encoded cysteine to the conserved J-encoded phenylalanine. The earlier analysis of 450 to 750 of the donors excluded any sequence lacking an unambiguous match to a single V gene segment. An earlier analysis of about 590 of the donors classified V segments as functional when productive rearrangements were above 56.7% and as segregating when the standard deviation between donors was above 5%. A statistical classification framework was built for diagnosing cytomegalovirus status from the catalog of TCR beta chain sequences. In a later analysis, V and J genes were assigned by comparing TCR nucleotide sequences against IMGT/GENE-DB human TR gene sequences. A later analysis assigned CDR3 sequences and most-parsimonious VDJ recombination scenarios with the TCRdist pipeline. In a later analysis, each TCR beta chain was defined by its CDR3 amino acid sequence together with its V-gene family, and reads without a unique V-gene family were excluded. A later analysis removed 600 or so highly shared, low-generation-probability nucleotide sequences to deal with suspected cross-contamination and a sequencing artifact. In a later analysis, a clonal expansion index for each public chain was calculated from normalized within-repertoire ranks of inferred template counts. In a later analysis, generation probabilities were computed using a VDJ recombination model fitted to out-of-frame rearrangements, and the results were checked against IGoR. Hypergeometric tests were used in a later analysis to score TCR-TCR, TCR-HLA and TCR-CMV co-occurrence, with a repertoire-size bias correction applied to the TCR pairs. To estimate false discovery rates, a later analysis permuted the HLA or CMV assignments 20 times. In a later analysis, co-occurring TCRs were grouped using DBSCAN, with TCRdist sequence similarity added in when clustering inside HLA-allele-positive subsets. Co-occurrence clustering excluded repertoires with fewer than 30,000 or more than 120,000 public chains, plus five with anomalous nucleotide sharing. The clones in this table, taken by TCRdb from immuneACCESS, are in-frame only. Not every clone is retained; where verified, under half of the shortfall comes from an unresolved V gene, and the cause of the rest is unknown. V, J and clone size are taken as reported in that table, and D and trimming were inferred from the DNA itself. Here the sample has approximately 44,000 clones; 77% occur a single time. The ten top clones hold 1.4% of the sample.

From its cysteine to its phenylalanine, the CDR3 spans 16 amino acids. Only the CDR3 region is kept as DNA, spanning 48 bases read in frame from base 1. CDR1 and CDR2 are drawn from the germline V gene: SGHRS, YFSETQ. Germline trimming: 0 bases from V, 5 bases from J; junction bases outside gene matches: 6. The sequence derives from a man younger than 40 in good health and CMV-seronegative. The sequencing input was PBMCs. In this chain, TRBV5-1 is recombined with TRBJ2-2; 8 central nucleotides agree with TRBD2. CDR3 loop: CASSLGPQRETGELFF. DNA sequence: TGCGCCAGCAGCTTGGGCCCGCAGCGGGAGACCGGGGAGCTGTTTTTT.